The 11 T cell receptor beta chains in this list originate from one sample, sequenced in a study of cytomegalovirus exposure and HLA in healthy donors (TCRdb year 2017). To prepare the library, the immunoSEQ multiplex PCR assay was applied. For the multiplex PCR, a mixture combining 60 forward primers for TCR Vbeta segments and 13 reverse primers for TCR Jbeta segments was used. TCRdb holds this immuneACCESS table with in-frame rearrangements only. Some clones are missing; in checked studies, unresolved V genes explain under half, and the rest has no known cause. The sample yields 300,000 or so clones; approximately 84% were counted once. 1.5% to 2.5% of the sample belongs to the ten largest clones. The sequenced sample consisted of PBMCs. The receptors derive from a woman aged 40 to 49 in good health and CMV-seropositive.

The chain carries TRBV28 and TRBJ2-2; possible D gene TRBD1, 6 bases. The CDR3 runs to 15 residues. Per the germline V gene, CDR1 is MDHEN and CDR2 is SYDVKM. V lost 5 bases, J lost 6 bases, and 16 bases lay in between. In nucleotides, the CDR3 is TGTGCCAGCAGTATACTTCAGGGGTTCTCCGGGGAGCTGTTTTTT. This translates into CASSILQGFSGELFF.

The chain links TRBV9 to TRBJ2-2; D perhaps matches TRBD2 (7 bases). CDR1 is SGDLS and CDR2 is YYNGEE in the germline V gene. Trimming took 0 bases from V and 1 from J, leaving 10 bases between them. This CDR3 comprises 16 residues. In DNA, the CDR3 is TGTGCCAGCAGCGTAGGGGGAGGGGGGAACACCGGGGAGCTGTTTTTT. Its protein is CASSVGGGGNTGELFF.

Regarding this clone: Other DNA sequences within the sample encode an identical CDR3. The chain carries TRBV19 and TRBJ1-5; tentative D call: TRBD1 (5 bases). V lost 0 bases and J 4 bases, leaving 10 bases between the germline ends. The CDR3 consists of 15 residues. In germline, CDR1 is LNHDA, CDR2 SQIVND (reference sequence). The CDR3 coding sequence is TGTGCCAGTAGTATAGATCGGGGGTATAATCAGCCCCAGCATTTT. Residues: CASSIDRGYNQPQHF.

This chain uses TRBV28 with TRBJ2-7; TRBD2 agrees at 7 bases. Unmatched junction bases numbered 8, after V lost 3 bases and J lost 0 bases. In germline, CDR1 is MDHEN, CDR2 SYDVKM. The CDR3 sequence is 16 residues long. The CDR3, as DNA: TGTGCCAGCAGTTTGTTTGGCGGGAGCGTCTCCTACGAGCAGTACTTC. It encodes CASSLFGGSVSYEQYF.

This clone was recorded a few times. Written as DNA, the CDR3 is TGTGCCAGCAGTTACGCCAGATCCCTTAATTCACCCCTCCACTTT. Encoded protein: CASSYARSLNSPLHF. J is TRBJ1-6 and V is TRBV6-5; D unclear. Germline V lookup: CDR1 MNHEY, CDR2 SVGAGI. CDR3 length equals 15 residues. Between the trimmed V and J ends, which lost 2 bases and 6 bases, there was a span of 11 bases.

The CDR3 DNA sequence: TGTGCCAGCAGCTTCGGACAGGGGGCGATCGGAGAGACCCAGTACTTC. Its protein product is CASSFGQGAIGETQYF. The chain couples TRBV11-3 to TRBJ2-5, with 11 bases that match TRBD1. V lost 3 bases and J lost 4; bases outside the gene matches: 7. Germline V gene lookup returns CDR1 SGHNT and CDR2 YENEEA. This CDR3 comprises 16 residues.

The chain couples TRBV5-6 to TRBJ1-2; D unresolved. The CDR3 extends over 15 amino acids. V was trimmed by 4 bases and J by 7 bases, leaving 20 bases between them. CDR1 and CDR2 (germline): SGHDT, YYEEEE. For the CDR3, the DNA is TGTGCCAGCAGCCCCCTAGAGTACCCACTACTTGGCTACACCTTC. It yields the protein CASSPLEYPLLGYTF.

The CDR3 coding sequence is TGCGCCAGCAGCCCCCGGGGGTCCTACGAGCAGTACTTC. The encoded protein is CASSPRGSYEQYF. The gene calls are TRBV5-1 and TRBJ2-7, with D perhaps TRBD2 (6 bases). V was pared by 4 bases and J by 1 base, with 9 bases between. CDR3 length: 13 residues. CDR1 and CDR2 from the germline V gene are SGHRS and YFSETQ. The variable domain in full, with the rest retrieved from reference TRBV5-1 and TRBJ2-7, is KAGVTQTPRYLIKTRGQQVTLSCSPISGHRSVSWYQQTPGQGLQFLFEYFSETQRNKGNFPGRFSGRQFSNSRSEMNVSTLELGDSALYLCASSPRGSYEQYFGPGTRLTVT.

The V and J genes are TRBV7-9 and TRBJ2-3; 9 positions agree with TRBD2. This CDR3 spans 15 amino acids. Germline CDR1 reads SEHNR; CDR2 reads FQNEAQ (reference sequence). The junction had 12 bases not matched to a gene; V was cut back by 8 bases and J by 6 bases. CDR3 sequence: CASRRVSGRRDTQYF. The CDR3 bases are TGTGCCAGCCGGAGGGTCAGCGGGAGGAGGGATACGCAGTATTTT.

As regards this clone: One end of the junction does not line up with germline, which may come from a read error. This sequence joins TRBV29-1 and TRBJ1-1, with D possibly being TRBD1 (5 bases). Germline CDR1 reads SQVTM; CDR2 reads ANQGSEA. CDR3 length equals 13 residues. In DNA form, the CDR3 reads TGCAGCGTCTCCATCGGGGGGAACACTGGAGCTTTCTTT. This sequence encodes CSVSIGGNTGAFF.

The chain combines TRBV19 with TRBJ2-2; TRBD1 is a possible D gene (6 bases). The CDR3 sequence is 15 residues long. CDR1 is LNHDA and CDR2 is SQIVND in the germline V gene (reference sequence). Trimming removed 7 bases at V and 6 bases at J, with 18 bases between. DNA of the CDR3: TGTGCCAGTATTACCTCTCAGGGGTCCGCCGGGGAGCTGTTTTTT. Amino acids: CASITSQGSAGELFF.